These T cell receptor beta chains were read from a single sample in a study of CD8+CD57+ T cells in acquired aplastic anemia. TCRdb called the reads again in MiXCR, with one record for every CDR3 protein. This repertoire shows around 500,000 distinct CDR3 sequences, over 25% found once; its top ten account for roughly 0.89%. Sequencing used sorted CD4+, CD8+, or CD8+CD57+ T cells (not recorded which) from PBMCs. These receptors were taken from a human donor with aplastic anemia. Each CDR3 is given with its conserved first and last residue.

j_call	v_call	cdr3_aa
TRBJ2-5	TRBV11-2	CASSQAAVPQETQYF
TRBJ1-2	TRBV29-1	CSALRDGYTF
TRBJ1-5	TRBV2	CASSVRGVQPQHF
TRBJ1-2	TRBV7-2	CASSHYRIPYGYTF
TRBJ2-7	TRBV7-6	CASSLDRLAGGRGTYEQYF
TRBJ1-2	TRBV19	CASSIVGGQGNYGYTF
TRBJ1-5	TRBV12-3/TRBV12-4	CASSPLVLGTGVNQPQHF
TRBJ2-3	TRBV7-2	CASSPASQADTQYF
TRBJ2-3	TRBV12-3/TRBV12-4	CASRFRGSTDTQYF
TRBJ2-1	TRBV2	CASKRREGRNNEQFF
TRBJ1-2	TRBV20-1	CSASSPDTLPNYGYTF
TRBJ2-2	TRBV7-3	CASSLKSAGLGGELFF
TRBJ2-6	TRBV7-6	CASSSRPSGANVLTF
TRBJ2-3	TRBV24-1	CATSDSRKSTDTQYF